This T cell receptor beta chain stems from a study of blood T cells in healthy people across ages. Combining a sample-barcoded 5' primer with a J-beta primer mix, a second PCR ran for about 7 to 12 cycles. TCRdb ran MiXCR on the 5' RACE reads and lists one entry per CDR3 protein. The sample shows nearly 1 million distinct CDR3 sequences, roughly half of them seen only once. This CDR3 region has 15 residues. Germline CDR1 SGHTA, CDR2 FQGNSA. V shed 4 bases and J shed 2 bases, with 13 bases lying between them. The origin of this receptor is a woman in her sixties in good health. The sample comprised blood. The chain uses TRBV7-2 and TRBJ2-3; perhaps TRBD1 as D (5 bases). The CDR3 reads CASSSSARATDTQYF. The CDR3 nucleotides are TGTGCCAGCAGCTCCAGTGCCAGGGCCACAGATACGCAGTATTTT. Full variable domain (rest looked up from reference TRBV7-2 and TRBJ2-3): GAGVSQSPSNKVTEKGKDVELRCDPISGHTALYWYRQSLGQGLEFLIYFQGNSAPDKSGLPSDRFSAERTGGSVSTLTIQRTQQEDSAVYLCASSSSARATDTQYFGPGTRLTVL.